This T cell receptor beta chain is drawn from a study of cytomegalovirus exposure and HLA in healthy donors (dated by TCRdb to 2016 to 2017). About the full investigation: According to a later analysis, the 120 validation repertoires were produced on the same platform as the 666 repertoires of the first cohort. The study aimed to test whether cataloging public T cell receptors could reveal signatures of past pathogen exposure. Besides the first cohort of roughly 700 subjects, a separate validation cohort made up of some 110 different subjects was used. To predict cytomegalovirus infection status, the study brought together high-throughput TCR immunosequencing, statistical association of individual TCRs with disease status, and machine learning. Results and caveats for the whole study, not just this receptor: Across donors, most TCR sequences were observed very rarely, whereas some public TCRs were present in many individuals. It was suggested by the authors that the approach could potentially be generalized to other disease states and immunological phenotypes. The classifier was reported to diagnose cytomegalovirus status with high specificity and sensitivity in both the original cohort and the validation cohort. A total of 164 TCR beta chains were listed by the study as associated with cytomegalovirus. Subsequent analysis determined that TCRs grouped into clusters in the first cohort also showed a tendency toward co-occurrence across the 90 to 150 validation repertoires, and approximately 94% of cluster scores exceeded 0. The validation cohort had no HLA typing available for a later analysis, so co-occurrence within that cohort was assessed over all 130 or so repertoires. In vitro tests confirmed that three of the cytomegalovirus-associated TCR beta chains recognize cytomegalovirus antigens.

CDR1 is given as ENHRY and CDR2 as SYGVKD, both from the germline V gene. The CDR3 spans 13 residues, from the cysteine through the phenylalanine. Just the 39-base CDR3 DNA is kept, in frame starting at base 1. The germline V end is reduced by 3 bases and the J end by 7 bases; junction bases left unmatched: 3. Of note for this clone: Its specific antigen is unknown. No base-level quality is on record; no much larger clone is a single base apart.

The method behind the library was the immunoSEQ multiplex PCR assay. As for the authors' bioinformatics: To diagnose cytomegalovirus status from the catalog of TCR beta chain sequences, a statistical classification framework was built. In its TCRdb copy, this immuneACCESS table keeps in-frame sequences only and misses some clones. Where compared with another copy, unresolved V genes explain less than half of these, and the others have no known cause. V and J calls and clone size are given by that table; D and trimming were obtained from the DNA. The sample yields some 130,000 clones; roughly 79% were counted once. The top ten constitute 25% to 30% of the sample. The donors were included in the validation cohort of 120 subjects, a group kept apart from the roughly 670-subject first cohort.

This sequence uses TRBV10-3 and TRBJ1-2; TRBD1 matches 9 bases in the middle. This TCR was recovered from a young man in good health and CMV-seropositive. Sequencing was done on a sample of PBMCs. The CDR3 protein is CAISDGTGSGYTF. The base sequence is TGTGCCATCAGTGACGGGACAGGGTCTGGCTACACCTTC.